What follows are 7 T cell receptor beta chains derived from one specimen sequenced in a study of blood T cell repertoires in COVID-19. The table came from immunoSEQ multiplex PCR; TCRdb's copy has only in-frame clones and leaves some out. Among around 60,000 clones listed, about 78% were seen once. Sequencing was performed on peripheral blood. These receptors were collected from an older man with active or convalescent COVID-19.

The chain joins TRBV6-5 to TRBJ2-2; D is unresolved. V dropped 6 bases and J dropped 0 bases, with 8 bases sitting between them. Per germline, CDR1 MNHEY and CDR2 SVGAGI. The CDR3 sequence is 14 residues long. CDR3 coding DNA: TGTGCCAGCAGGGTGGGCTCGAACACCGGGGAGCTGTTTTTT. Amino acid sequence: CASRVGSNTGELFF.

The V and J genes are TRBV6-5 and TRBJ2-3, with TRBD1 as a possible D gene (5 bases). The V gene lost 0 bases and the J gene lost 2 bases, with 9 bases spanning the gap. Germline values: CDR1 MNHEY, CDR2 SVGAGI. The CDR3 extends over 15 amino acids. CDR3 amino acids: CASSYSRGFTDTQYF. CDR3 nucleotide sequence: TGTGCCAGCAGTTACTCTAGGGGATTCACAGATACGCAGTATTTT.

The V and J genes are TRBV10-1 and TRBJ2-7; 9 bases match TRBD1. Trimming at V came to 3 bases and at J to 2 bases, leaving 5 bases not matched to a gene. The germline V gene encodes CDR1 WNHNN and CDR2 SYGVQD (reference sequence). The CDR3 contains 15 residues. The CDR3 is CASSDRQGGTYEQYF. In nucleotides, the CDR3 is TGCGCCAGCAGTGATAGACAGGGGGGCACCTACGAGCAGTACTTC.

The chain combines TRBV5-1 with TRBJ1-6, with a tentative D call TRBD1 (6 bases). Trimming took off 5 bases at V and 5 bases at J, with 14 bases between the two ends. The CDR3 extends over 15 amino acids. Per the germline V gene, CDR1 is SGHRS and CDR2 is YFSETQ. In nucleotides, the CDR3 is TGCGCCAGCAGACAATCCCAGGGGAATAATTCACCCCTCCACTTT. Translation: CASRQSQGNNSPLHF.

This clone was counted a few times. The chain employs TRBV27 and TRBJ2-7; TRBD1 matches 10 bases. This CDR3 has 15 residues. Trimming at V came to 3 bases and at J to 4 bases, leaving 6 bases not matched to a gene. Per germline, CDR1 MNHEY and CDR2 SMNVEV (reference sequence). The chain's CDR3 is CASSFGTGETYEQYF. CDR3 sequence (DNA): TGTGCCAGCAGTTTCGGGACAGGGGAGACTTACGAGCAGTACTTC.

The V call is TRBV10-2, the J call TRBJ1-2; tentatively, D is TRBD1 (6 bases). The germline gives CDR1 WSHSY, CDR2 SAAADI. There are 15 residues in the CDR3. V lost 3 bases and J 4 bases, leaving 15 bases between the germline ends. Here the CDR3 DNA reads TGCGCCAGCAGTGAAGGGTCGGGCAGGGGCTATGGCTACACCTTC. It codes for CASSEGSGRGYGYTF.

This clone was seen only once. The V call is TRBV5-6, the J call TRBJ1-3; 7 bases line up with TRBD1. V gave up 4 bases and J gave up 4 bases; unmatched junction bases: 11. This CDR3 spans 16 amino acids. Looked up from germline, CDR1 is SGHDT and CDR2 is YYEEEE. CDR3 amino acids: CASSLFTGERGNTIYF. CDR3 DNA: TGTGCCAGCAGCCTCTTTACAGGGGAACGGGGAAACACCATATATTTT.